Following are 24 T cell receptor beta chains from one sample sequenced in a study of T cells after yellow fever vaccination (dated by TCRdb to between 2017 and 2020). The library was produced with 5' RACE. The sequencing machine was an Illumina HiSeq 2500. Using fastp at Q25 and MiXCR, TCRdb reprocessed the public reads and kept productive beta chains. Each record represents a unique CDR3 protein, reported with the most common genes and DNA among its rows. This sample holds 400,000 to 650,000 distinct CDR3 sequences; 21% were observed only once. The ten largest clones represent roughly 16% of the sample. The treatment or condition label for this specimen denotes: live attenuated yellow fever vaccine strain. The sample consisted of PBMCs, taken about 20 days after the first yellow fever vaccination. The receptor set was obtained from a man aged 18-30 years who received the YFV17D yellow fever vaccine.

The rearrangement links TRBV6-2 or TRBV6-3 to TRBJ1-4; D is ambiguous. Germline values: CDR1 MNHEY, CDR2 SVGEGT. This CDR3 is 16 amino acids long. Between the trimmed V and J ends, which lost 2 bases and 8 bases, there was a span of 18 bases. CDR3 sequence: CASSYHGFNREEKLFF. DNA of the CDR3: TGTGCCAGCAGTTACCATGGTTTCAACAGAGAAGAAAAACTGTTTTTT.

The gene calls are TRBV4-2 and TRBJ1-4, with D possibly matching TRBD1 (6 bases). This CDR3 has 15 amino acids. Trimming removed 3 bases at V and 5 bases at J, with 13 bases between. Germline CDR1 and CDR2: LGHNA and YNFKEQ. The CDR3 spells CASSQSTGRNEKLFF. CDR3 DNA: TGTGCCAGCAGCCAGTCAACAGGGCGGAATGAAAAACTGTTTTTT.

The rearrangement links TRBV7-2 to TRBJ2-7; the match to TRBD2 covers 8 bases. Germline V gene sequence: CDR1 SGHTA, CDR2 FQGNSA. The CDR3 consists of 13 residues. V was clipped by 5 bases and J by 3 bases; unmatched bases: 3. The CDR3 protein is CASSLSGGYEQYV. The CDR3 DNA sequence: TGTGCCAGCAGCCTCAGCGGGGGCTACGAGCAGTACGTC.

The chain uses TRBV4-1 and TRBJ2-4, with D unresolved. The V gene's germline CDR1 is MGHRA and CDR2 YSYEKL. The CDR3 runs to 15 residues. Trimming took off 0 bases at V and 0 bases at J, with 6 bases between the two ends. The CDR3 spells CASSQDPLAKNIQYF. Here the CDR3 DNA reads TGCGCCAGCAGCCAAGATCCACTAGCCAAAAACATTCAGTACTTC.

V gene TRBV7-2 combines with J gene TRBJ1-2, with 9 bases lining up with TRBD1. V dropped 4 bases and J dropped 7; count of bases not matched to a gene: 13. Germline V gene lookup returns CDR1 SGHTA and CDR2 FQGNSA. This CDR3 contains 16 residues. This CDR3 is CASSSILTGGRGGYTF. CDR3 coding DNA: TGTGCCAGCAGCTCAATTCTTACAGGGGGCAGGGGTGGCTACACCTTC.

In this sample, this clonotype turned up a few times. This rearrangement joins TRBV12-3 or TRBV12-4 to TRBJ2-5; TRBD2 matches at 8 bases. Trimming took 6 bases from V and 2 from J; bases not matched to a gene: 8. The CDR3 contains 15 residues. The CDR3 DNA sequence: TGTGCCAGCAGACCTAGCGGGCGTGATCAAGAGACCCAGTACTTC. Amino acids: CASRPSGRDQETQYF.

The chain links TRBV9 to TRBJ1-1; D unclear. Germline V gene lookup returns CDR1 SGDLS and CDR2 YYNGEE. Trimming took 6 bases from V and 1 from J, leaving 13 bases between them. The CDR3 extends over 14 amino acids. The chain's CDR3 is CASNQAPTNTEAFF. CDR3 coding DNA: TGTGCCAGCAACCAGGCCCCTACGAACACTGAAGCTTTCTTT.

V gene TRBV6-5 combines with J gene TRBJ1-6; D gene ambiguous. Between the trimmed V and J ends, which lost 0 bases and 0 bases, there was a span of 9 bases. CDR3 length: 17 residues. CDR1 and CDR2 (germline): MNHEY, SVGAGI. The CDR3 coding sequence is TGTGCCAGCAGTTACTCGGAGGTGGGCTCCTATAATTCACCCCTCCACTTT. It is translated as CASSYSEVGSYNSPLHF.

The rearrangement joins TRBV18 to TRBJ2-3; 9 bases are a match to TRBD2. This CDR3 has 13 residues. V shed 0 bases, J shed 10 bases, and the junction held 2 bases outside the gene matches. Looked up from germline, CDR1 is KGHSH and CDR2 is LQKENI. CDR3 nucleotides: TGTGCCAGCTCACCACCGGGACTAGCTGCGCAGTATTTT. Its protein is CASSPPGLAAQYF.

The chain employs TRBV7-9 and TRBJ1-6; D might be TRBD1 (6 bases). Trimming took 0 bases from V and 6 from J, leaving 9 bases between them. Germline loops: CDR1 SEHNR, CDR2 FQNEAQ (reference sequence). The CDR3 covers 15 residues. CDR3 nucleotides: TGTGCCAGCAGCTTAGCTGCCAGGGGTAATTCACCCCTCCACTTT. Its translation: CASSLAARGNSPLHF.

This sequence joins TRBV7-8 and TRBJ2-7; D may be TRBD1 or TRBD2 (5 bases each). The CDR3 is made up of 14 amino acids. V lost 1 base and J 2 bases, leaving 9 bases between the germline ends. Germline CDR1 is SGHVS and CDR2 is FQNEAQ. CDR3: CASSLGDATYEQYV. CDR3 DNA: TGTGCCAGCAGCTTAGGGGACGCCACCTACGAGCAGTACGTC.

The J gene is TRBJ1-2, the V gene TRBV11-3; perhaps TRBD1 as D (5 bases). With 4 bases removed from V and 5 bases from J, the gap between germline ends came to 8 bases. This CDR3 comprises 12 residues. The V gene's germline CDR1 is SGHNT and CDR2 YENEEA. This CDR3 is CASSSGEYGYTF. The CDR3 coding sequence is TGTGCCAGCAGCTCGGGGGAATATGGCTACACCTTC.

In this sample, this clonotype turned up a few times. V is TRBV7-9 and J is TRBJ1-5; 7 nucleotides line up with TRBD1. This CDR3 is built from 14 residues. Losses at the gene ends were 5 bases for V and 9 bases for J; bases not matched to a gene: 10. Germline-derived CDR1 and CDR2 are SEHNR and FQNEAQ (reference sequence). CDR3 protein: CASSPPGQVLPQHF. The CDR3 region has the DNA TGTGCCAGCAGCCCCCCCGGACAGGTGTTGCCCCAGCATTTT.

This clonotype was detected a few times. CDR3 residues: CASSIGTSGGLQETQYF. As DNA, the CDR3 is TGCGCCAGCAGCATCGGGACTAGCGGGGGTCTTCAAGAGACCCAGTACTTC. The chain has TRBV5-1 and TRBJ2-5; 14 bases map to TRBD2. CDR1 is SGHRS, CDR2 YFSETQ, per germline. After removal of 4 bases from V and 2 bases from J, the junction contained 7 bases not matched to a gene. This CDR3 comprises 17 residues. Combining the CDR3 with reference TRBV5-1 and TRBJ2-5 gives the whole variable domain KAGVTQTPRYLIKTRGQQVTLSCSPISGHRSVSWYQQTPGQGLQFLFEYFSETQRNKGNFPGRFSGRQFSNSRSEMNVSTLELGDSALYLCASSIGTSGGLQETQYFGPGTRLLVL.

This clonotype turned up a few times. This chain links TRBV7-9 with TRBJ1-3, with 8 bases fitting TRBD1. The CDR3 covers 14 residues. V shed 4 bases and J 9 bases; nucleotides not matched to a gene: 8. Germline V gene data show CDR1 as SEHNR and CDR2 as FQNEAQ (reference sequence). The CDR3 protein is CASSSQGQGVTIYF. The CDR3, as DNA: TGTGCCAGCAGCTCCCAAGGACAGGGCGTCACCATATATTTT. The full variable domain, rest sourced from reference TRBV7-9 and TRBJ1-3, is DTGVSQNPRHKITKRGQNVTFRCDPISEHNRLYWYRQTLGQGPEFLTYFQNEAQLEKSRLLSDRFSAERPKGSFSTLEIQRTEQGDSAMYLCASSSQGQGVTIYFGEGSWLTVV.

The chain uses TRBV5-1 and TRBJ1-4; D uncertain. V was clipped by 3 bases and J by 5 bases, with 14 bases between them. This CDR3 region has 15 residues. Germline values: CDR1 SGHRS, CDR2 YFSETQ. The CDR3 sequence: CASSSMGPGNEKLFF. CDR3 DNA: TGCGCCAGCAGCTCAATGGGCCCTGGCAATGAAAAACTGTTTTTT.

This clonotype has a handful of counts. The V gene is TRBV18, the J gene TRBJ1-4; TRBD1 is a possible D gene (6 bases). The CDR3 contains 16 residues. V was shortened by 3 bases and J by 0 bases, with 11 bases between the two germline ends. Germline V gives CDR1 KGHSH, CDR2 LQKENI. This CDR3 is CASSPRQDSTNEKLFF. The CDR3 bases are TGTGCCAGCTCACCGCGACAGGACTCAACTAATGAAAAACTGTTTTTT.

The chain couples TRBV20-1 to TRBJ2-3; TRBD2 agrees at 8 bases. The germline V gene encodes CDR1 DFQATT and CDR2 SNEGSKA (reference sequence). This CDR3 region has 19 residues. V shed 0 bases, J shed 0 bases, and the junction held 14 bases outside the gene matches. Here the CDR3 DNA reads TGCAGTGCTAGAGATCTGGCGAGCGGGGGAGAGACTAGCACAGATACGCAGTATTTT. It is translated as CSARDLASGGETSTDTQYF.

This clonotype was counted many times. J is TRBJ2-3 and V is TRBV13; D remains unclear. CDR3 size: 14 residues. V was pared by 0 bases and J by 0 bases, with 4 bases between. The germline CDR1 and CDR2 sequences are PRHDT and FYEKMQ (reference sequence). This chain's CDR3 is CASSLGLSTDTQYF. CDR3 in DNA: TGTGCCAGCAGCTTAGGGCTCAGCACAGATACGCAGTATTTT.

This clonotype appeared many times. V is TRBV4-3 and J is TRBJ2-2; the D is unclear. With 1 base removed from V and 2 bases from J, the gap between germline ends came to 14 bases. Germline V gene sequence: CDR1 LGHNA, CDR2 YSLEER. This CDR3 has 17 amino acids. The CDR3 here is CASSQGARYLNTGELFF. Here the CDR3 DNA reads TGCGCCAGCAGCCAAGGGGCCAGATACCTTAACACCGGGGAGCTGTTTTTT.

This clonotype was counted only a few times. This chain joins TRBV2 and TRBJ2-5; 8 positions agree with TRBD1. The V gene end was trimmed by 8 bases and the J gene end by 6 bases; junction bases not matched to a gene: 8. The germline CDR1 and CDR2 sequences are SNHLY and FYNNEI. CDR3 length: 13 amino acids. CDR3 bases: TGTGCCAGCCGGCAGGGGGCAGGACAGACCCAGTACTTC. Amino acids: CASRQGAGQTQYF.

The chain is built from TRBV4-1 and TRBJ2-7; D possibly corresponds to TRBD2 (6 bases). Germline CDR1 is MGHRA and CDR2 is YSYEKL. V was pared by 3 bases and J by 2 bases, with 8 bases between. This CDR3 region has 13 residues. The CDR3 sequence is CASSHPGAYEQYF. In DNA, the CDR3 is TGCGCCAGCAGCCACCCGGGAGCCTACGAGCAGTACTTC.

This clonotype was counted between two and nine times. This CDR3 is CASSEDRESSYEQYF. CDR3 DNA sequence: TGTGCCAGCAGCGAGGACAGGGAGAGCTCCTACGAGCAGTACTTC. The V and J genes are TRBV3-1 and TRBJ2-7, with TRBD1 matching 8 bases. Trimming at V came to 5 bases and at J to 0 bases, leaving 6 bases not matched to a gene. CDR1 is LGHDT, CDR2 YNNKEL, per germline (reference sequence). The length of the CDR3 is 15 residues.

This rearrangement joins TRBV14 to TRBJ2-5; the D is unclear. Deletions cut 0 bases from V and 5 bases from J, with 10 bases between. CDR3 length: 14 residues. Germline V gene data show CDR1 as SGHDN and CDR2 as FVKESK. The CDR3 reads CASSQDMGPETQYF. In DNA form, the CDR3 reads TGTGCCAGCAGCCAAGATATGGGTCCGGAGACCCAGTACTTC.